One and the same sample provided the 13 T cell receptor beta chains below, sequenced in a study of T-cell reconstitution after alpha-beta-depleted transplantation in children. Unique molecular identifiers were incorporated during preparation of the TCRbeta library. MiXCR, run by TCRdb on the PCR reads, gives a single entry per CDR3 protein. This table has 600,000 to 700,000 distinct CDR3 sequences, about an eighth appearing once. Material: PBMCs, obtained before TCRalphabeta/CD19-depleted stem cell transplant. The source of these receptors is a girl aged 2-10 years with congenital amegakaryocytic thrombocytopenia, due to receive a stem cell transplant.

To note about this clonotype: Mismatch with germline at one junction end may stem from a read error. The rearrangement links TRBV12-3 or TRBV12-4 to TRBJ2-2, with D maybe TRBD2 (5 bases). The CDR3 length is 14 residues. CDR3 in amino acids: CASSLVWNTGVLFF. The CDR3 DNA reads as TGTGCCAGCAGTTTGGTCTGGAACACCGGGGTGCTGTTTTTT.

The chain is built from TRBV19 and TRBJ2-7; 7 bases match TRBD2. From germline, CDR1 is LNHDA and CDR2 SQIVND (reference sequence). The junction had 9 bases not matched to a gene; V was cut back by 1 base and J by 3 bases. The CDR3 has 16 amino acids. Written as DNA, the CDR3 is TGTGCCAGTAGTATAGGGTCGGGAGGATCCCACTACGAGCAGTACTTC. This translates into CASSIGSGGSHYEQYF.

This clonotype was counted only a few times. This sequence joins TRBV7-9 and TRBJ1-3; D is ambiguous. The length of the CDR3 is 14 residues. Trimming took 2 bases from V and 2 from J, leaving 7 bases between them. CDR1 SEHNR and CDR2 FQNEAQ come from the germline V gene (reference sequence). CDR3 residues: CASSLLEAGNTIYF. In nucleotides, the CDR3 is TGTGCCAGCAGCTTACTGGAAGCTGGAAACACCATATATTTT.

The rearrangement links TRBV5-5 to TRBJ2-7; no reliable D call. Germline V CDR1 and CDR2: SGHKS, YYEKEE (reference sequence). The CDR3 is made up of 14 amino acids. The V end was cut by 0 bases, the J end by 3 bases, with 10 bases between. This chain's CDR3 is CASSLATLLYEQYF. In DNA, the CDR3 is TGTGCCAGCAGCTTGGCGACTCTACTCTACGAGCAGTACTTC.

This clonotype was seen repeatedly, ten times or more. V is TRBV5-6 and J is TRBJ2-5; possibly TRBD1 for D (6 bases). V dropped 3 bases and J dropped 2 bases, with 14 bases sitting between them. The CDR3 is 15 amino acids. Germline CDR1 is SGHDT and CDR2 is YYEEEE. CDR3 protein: CASSYNQGLQETQYF. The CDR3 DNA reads TGTGCCAGCAGCTATAATCAGGGGCTGCAAGAGACCCAGTACTTC.

The CDR3 nucleotides read TGCGCCAGCAGTTTTGGGGCAAGGGGGGTGTGGAGTCCCAAAAACATTCAGTACTTC. Its protein product is CASSFGARGVWSPKNIQYF. This chain uses TRBV5-1 with TRBJ2-4; D tentatively reads TRBD1 or TRBD2 (6 bases each). The germline V and J ends were trimmed by 5 bases and 2 bases, with 26 bases remaining between them. This CDR3 has 19 amino acids. Germline values: CDR1 SGHRS, CDR2 YFSETQ.

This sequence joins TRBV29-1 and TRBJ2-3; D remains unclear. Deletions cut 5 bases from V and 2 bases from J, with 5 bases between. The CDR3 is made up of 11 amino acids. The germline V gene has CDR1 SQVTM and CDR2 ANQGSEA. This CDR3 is CSVSPTDTQYF. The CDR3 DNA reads TGCAGCGTTAGCCCCACAGATACGCAGTATTTT.

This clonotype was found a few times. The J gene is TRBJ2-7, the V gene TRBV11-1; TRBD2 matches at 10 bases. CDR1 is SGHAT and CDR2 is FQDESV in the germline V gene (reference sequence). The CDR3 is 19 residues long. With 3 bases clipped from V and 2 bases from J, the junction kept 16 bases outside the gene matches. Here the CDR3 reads CASSFNPGLAGVNAYEQYF. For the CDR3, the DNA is TGTGCCAGCAGCTTTAACCCGGGGCTAGCGGGAGTTAACGCCTACGAGCAGTACTTC.

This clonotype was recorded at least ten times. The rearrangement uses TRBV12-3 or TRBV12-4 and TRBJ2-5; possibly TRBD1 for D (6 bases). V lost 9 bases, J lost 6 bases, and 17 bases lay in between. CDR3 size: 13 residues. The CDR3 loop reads CASTTGTTKTQYF. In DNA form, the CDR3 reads TGTGCCAGTACCACAGGGACAACCAAGACCCAGTACTTC.

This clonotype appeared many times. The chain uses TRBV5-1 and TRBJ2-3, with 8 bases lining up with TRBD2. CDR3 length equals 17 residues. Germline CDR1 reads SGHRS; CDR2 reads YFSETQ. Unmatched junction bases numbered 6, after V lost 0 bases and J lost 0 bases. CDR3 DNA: TGCGCCAGCAGCTTGGCCGTTATAGCGGGAAGCACAGATACGCAGTATTTT. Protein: CASSLAVIAGSTDTQYF.

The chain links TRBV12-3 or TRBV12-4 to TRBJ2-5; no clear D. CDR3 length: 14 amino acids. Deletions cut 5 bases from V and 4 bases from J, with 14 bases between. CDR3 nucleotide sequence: TGTGCCAGCAGTATTGGGCGGTTCCGAGAGACCCAGTACTTC. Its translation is CASSIGRFRETQYF.

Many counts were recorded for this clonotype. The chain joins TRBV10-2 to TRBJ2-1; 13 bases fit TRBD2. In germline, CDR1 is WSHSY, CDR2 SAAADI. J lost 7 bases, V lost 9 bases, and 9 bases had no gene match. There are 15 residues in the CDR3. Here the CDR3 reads CASQQLAGGQNEQFF. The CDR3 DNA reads TGCGCCAGTCAACAACTAGCGGGAGGGCAGAATGAGCAGTTCTTC.

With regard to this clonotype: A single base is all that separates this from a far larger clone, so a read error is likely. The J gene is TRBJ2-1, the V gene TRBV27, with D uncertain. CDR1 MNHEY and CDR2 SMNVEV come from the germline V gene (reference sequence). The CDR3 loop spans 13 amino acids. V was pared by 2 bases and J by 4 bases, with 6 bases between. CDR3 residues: CASSLDWYNEQFF. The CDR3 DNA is TGTGCCAGCAGTTTAGACTGGTACAATGAGCAGTTCTTC.